The present TCR beta chain was sequenced within a study of T cell changes during pregnancy in multiple sclerosis. Trimming shortened V by 8 bases and J by 4 bases, and 18 bases separated the two germline ends. The germline CDR1 and CDR2 sequences are LNHDA and SQIVND (reference sequence). This CDR3 region has 15 residues. TCRdb's copy holds only in-frame clones and misses some; the assay was immunoSEQ multiplex PCR. The profile shows about 69,000 clones, about 91% of them singletons. The chain recombines TRBV19 with TRBJ1-3; D may be TRBD1 (5 bases). This TCR derives from a female donor in good health, enrolled as a control in a pregnancy study. This specimen consisted of CD4+ T cells from peripheral blood mononuclear cells, obtained in the third trimester of pregnancy. The DNA of the CDR3 is TGTGCCAGTCTTTCCGGCACAGGAGACGGAAACACCATATATTTT. This gives the protein CASLSGTGDGNTIYF.